This record concerns one T cell receptor beta chain sequence. The source of the sample is a study of control samples from healthy donors and cancer patients. TCRdb's copy holds only in-frame clones and misses some; the assay was immunoSEQ multiplex PCR. The sample has some 65,000 clones; roughly 80% are singletons. This TCR derives from a woman between 50 and 59 years old with lung cancer. Sequencing input: PBMCs.

Here the CDR3 reads CASSSNRVYEQYF. DNA of the CDR3: TGTGCCAGCAGTTCTAACAGGGTCTACGAGCAGTACTTC. The rearrangement joins TRBV7-2 to TRBJ2-7; tentative D call: TRBD1 (6 bases). CDR1 and CDR2 from the germline V gene are SGHTA and FQGNSA. The CDR3 consists of 13 residues. V gave up 6 bases and J gave up 3 bases, with 12 bases separating them.